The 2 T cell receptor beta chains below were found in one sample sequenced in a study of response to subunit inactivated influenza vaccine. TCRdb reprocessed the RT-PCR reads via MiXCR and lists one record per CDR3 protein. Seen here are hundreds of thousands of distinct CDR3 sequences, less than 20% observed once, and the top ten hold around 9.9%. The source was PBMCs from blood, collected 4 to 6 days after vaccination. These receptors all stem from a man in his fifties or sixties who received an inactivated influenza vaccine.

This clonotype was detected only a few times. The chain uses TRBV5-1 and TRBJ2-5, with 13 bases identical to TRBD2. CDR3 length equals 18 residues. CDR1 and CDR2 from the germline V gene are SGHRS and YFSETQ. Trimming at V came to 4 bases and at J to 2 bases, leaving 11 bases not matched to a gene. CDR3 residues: CASSLGLAGAGAQETQYF. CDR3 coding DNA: TGCGCCAGCAGCCTCGGACTAGCGGGGGCCGGAGCGCAAGAGACCCAGTACTTC. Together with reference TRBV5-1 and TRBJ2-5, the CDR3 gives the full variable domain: KAGVTQTPRYLIKTRGQQVTLSCSPISGHRSVSWYQQTPGQGLQFLFEYFSETQRNKGNFPGRFSGRQFSNSRSEMNVSTLELGDSALYLCASSLGLAGAGAQETQYFGPGTRLLVL.

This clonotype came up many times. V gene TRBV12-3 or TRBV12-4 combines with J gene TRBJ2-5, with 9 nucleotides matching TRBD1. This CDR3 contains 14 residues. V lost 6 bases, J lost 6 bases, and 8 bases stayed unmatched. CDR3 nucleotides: TGTGCCAGCAGAGATGGACAGGGGACGCAGACCCAGTACTTC. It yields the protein CASRDGQGTQTQYF.